These T cell receptor beta chains were read from a single sample in a study of shared clonotypes between healthy human individuals. The repertoire was sequenced with immunoSEQ multiplex PCR; TCRdb's copy has only in-frame clones and lacks some. The data hold a few million clones, with 80% to 95% observed a single time. The sequencing input was naive CD8+ T cells from PBMCs. The receptor source for this set is a man aged 18 to 35 in good health. Some clones in this sample may be carry-over from other donors' samples. Both conserved end residues are part of each CDR3. The D gene is left open where the match is weak.

D gene	J gene	V gene	CDR3 DNA	CDR3 protein
TRBD2	TRBJ2-5	TRBV19	TGTGCCAGTAGTATAGACAGGGAGGGACTAGAGACCCAGTACTTC	CASSIDREGLETQYF
TRBD1	TRBJ2-1	TRBV5-4	TGTGCCAGCAGCTATGGACAGGTACGGGGCAATGAGCAGTTCTTC	CASSYGQVRGNEQFF
-	TRBJ2-1	TRBV7-9	TGTGCCACCCGGCGGACTGCGTACAATGAGCAGTTCTTC	CATRRTAYNEQFF
-	TRBJ2-7	TRBV6-1	TGTGCCAGCAGTGTCGTCGCCAACGAGCAGTACTTC	CASSVVANEQYF
TRBD1	TRBJ2-3	TRBV6-8	TGTGCCAGCCCACCCGGGACAGCGTGGGCAGATACGCAGTATTTT	CASPPGTAWADTQYF
-	TRBJ2-3	TRBV7-8	TGTGCCAGCAGCTTAGTTGCGGGCCCGAATTTGGCGGGCACAGATACGCAGTATTTT	CASSLVAGPNLAGTDTQYF
TRBD1	TRBJ2-7	TRBV4-2	TGTGCCAGCAGCCAGTTCACCGGGACAGGGGACCAGCAGTACTTC	CASSQFTGTGDQQYF
-	TRBJ2-1	TRBV11-3	TGTGCCAGCAGCTTAGTGGGGCGGTCTGACAATGAGCAGTTCTTC	CASSLVGRSDNEQFF
-	TRBJ2-1	TRBV30	TGTGCCTGGAGTTCGGGGAGCTCCTACAATGAGCAGTTCTTC	CAWSSGSSYNEQFF
-	TRBJ2-6	TRBV11-2	TGTGCCAGCAGCTTTGGGGCTGGAGGGGCCAACGTCCTGACTTTC	CASSFGAGGANVLTF
-	TRBJ2-2	TRBV27	TGTGCCAGCACGGGAGACACCGGGGAGCTGTTTTTT	CASTGDTGELFF
TRBD2	TRBJ2-1	TRBV28	TGTGCCAGCACCCCCACCGTTAGCGGGTATGAGCAGTTCTTC	CASTPTVSGYEQFF
-	TRBJ1-3	TRBV7-9	TGTGCCAGCAGCTACGGCGGTCCAGGGCTTAAATATTTT	CASSYGGPGLKYF
-	TRBJ1-5	TRBV4-2	TGTGCCAGCAGCCAAGATGGTTACAGTGGGGGGACTCAGCCCCAGCATTTT	CASSQDGYSGGTQPQHF
TRBD2	TRBJ2-7	TRBV27	TGTGCCAGCAGTCCCATTAGGACTAGCGGGGTGGCCTACGAGCAGTACTTC	CASSPIRTSGVAYEQYF
-	TRBJ1-6	TRBV4-3	TGCGCCAGCAGCCAAGTCGCCCAGGGTGAAATAGGGAATTCACCCCTCCACTTT	CASSQVAQGEIGNSPLHF
-	TRBJ1-1	TRBV27	TGTGCCAGCAGTTTCGCGGGGTTCCCAGCTTTCTTT	CASSFAGFPAFF
-	TRBJ2-2	TRBV11-2	TGTGCCAGCAGCTTAACGGTCACCGGGGAGCTGTTTTTT	CASSLTVTGELFF
-	TRBJ2-1	TRBV6-5	TGTGCCAGCAGACTAGGGGGACCCGGGACTGAGCAGTTCTTC	CASRLGGPGTEQFF
-	TRBJ2-3	TRBV7-9	TGTGCCAGCAGCTTCGACGCGGATACGCAGTATTTT	CASSFDADTQYF
TRBD1	TRBJ1-5	TRBV7-2	TGTGCCAGCAGCTTAGCGGGCGCAGGGGGCGGCAATCAGCCCCAGCATTTT	CASSLAGAGGGNQPQHF
-	TRBJ2-1	TRBV7-3	TGTGCCAGCAGCTTTTCCCTTAGTGGGCAGGACAATGAGCAGTTCTTC	CASSFSLSGQDNEQFF
-	TRBJ2-7	TRBV28	TGTGCCAGCAGTTTTGCGGGGACCTACGAGCAGTACTTC	CASSFAGTYEQYF
TRBD1	TRBJ2-7	TRBV19	TGTGCCAGTACCCCATCCGCAGGGGGCCGGTACGAGCAGTACTTC	CASTPSAGGRYEQYF
-	TRBJ1-2	TRBV19	TGTGCCGGGTGGGGTTCCTATGGCTACACCTTC	CAGWGSYGYTF
-	TRBJ2-1	TRBV5-1	TGCGCCAGCAGCTCCATAGGCGTGCCTCTGAGCTCCTACAATGAGCAGTTCTTC	CASSSIGVPLSSYNEQFF
TRBD1	TRBJ2-1	TRBV9	TGTGCCAGCAGCCCCTACCGGCAGGGGGTGTACAATGAGCAGTTCTTC	CASSPYRQGVYNEQFF
-	TRBJ2-1	TRBV4-1	TGCGCCAGCAGCCAAGATCCCGGGCCTACCCCCTGGTTCTTC	CASSQDPGPTPWFF
-	TRBJ1-2	TRBV6-6	TGTGCCAGCAGTTACGCATGGGCGGGTGATGGCTACACCTTC	CASSYAWAGDGYTF